This TCR beta chain originates from a study of blood T cells in healthy people across ages. This CDR3 contains 13 residues. The trim removed 7 bases at V and 3 bases at J, leaving 5 bases unmatched. CDR1 is SQVTM and CDR2 is ANQGSEA in the germline V gene. Together with a sample-barcoded 5' primer, a J-beta primer mix was included in a second PCR lasting about 7 to 11 cycles. TCRdb re-derived calls from the 5' RACE reads in MiXCR, one entry per CDR3 protein. The sample includes about 780,000 distinct CDR3 sequences, about half seen only once; the top ten take around 18%. Source material: blood. V gene TRBV29-1 combines with J gene TRBJ2-5; 10 positions match TRBD2. This sequence originates from an elderly man in good health. The CDR3 here is CSAVLAGEETQYF. The DNA for the CDR3 is TGCAGCGCCGTTCTAGCGGGAGAAGAGACCCAGTACTTC.